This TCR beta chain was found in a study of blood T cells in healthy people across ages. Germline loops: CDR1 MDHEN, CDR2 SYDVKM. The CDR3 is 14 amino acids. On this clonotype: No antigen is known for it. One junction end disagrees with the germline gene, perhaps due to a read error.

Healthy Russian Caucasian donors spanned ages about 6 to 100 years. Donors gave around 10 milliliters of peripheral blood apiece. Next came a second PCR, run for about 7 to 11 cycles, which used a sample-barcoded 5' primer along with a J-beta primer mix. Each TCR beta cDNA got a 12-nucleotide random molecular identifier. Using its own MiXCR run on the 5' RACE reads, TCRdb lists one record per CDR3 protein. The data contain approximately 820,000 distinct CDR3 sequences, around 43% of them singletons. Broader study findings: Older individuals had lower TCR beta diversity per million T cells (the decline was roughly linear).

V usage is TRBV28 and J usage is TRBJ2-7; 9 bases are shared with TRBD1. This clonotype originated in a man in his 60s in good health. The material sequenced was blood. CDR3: CASKRTGEIYEQYF. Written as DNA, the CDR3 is TGTGCGAGCAAACGGACAGGGGAAATCTACGAGCAGTACTTC.